This T cell receptor (beta chain) derives from a study of CD8 T cells in Susac syndrome. V lost 5 bases, J lost 2 bases, and 10 bases lay in between. The length of the CDR3 is 13 residues. CDR1 and CDR2 (germline): WSHSY, SAAADI. CD8+ and CD4+ T cells from blood underwent TCR beta sequencing, which was carried out in a high-throughput format. Relapsing-remitting disease, either stable or active, was present in the multiple sclerosis controls, who were treatment-naive patients. TEMRA cells were FACS-enriched, unlike CD8+ and CD4+ T cells, which were negatively isolated. Random hexamers were used to reverse transcribe the RNA input (about 0.5 to 1 ug). The CDR3 of TCR beta was amplified by immunoSEQ multiplex PCR across 54 Vbeta and 13 Jbeta. TCRdb independently ran MiXCR on the immunoSEQ multiplex PCR reads; one entry per CDR3 protein. In the table there are some 300,000 distinct CDR3 sequences, roughly 84% of which are singletons.

This chain links TRBV10-2 with TRBJ2-7; D unclear. The sample taken for sequencing was CD8+ T cells from PBMCs. The receptor was isolated from a human donor with multiple sclerosis. The CDR3 DNA follows: TGCGCCAGCAGTCCGAATAGACCCTACGAGCAGTACTTC. It encodes CASSPNRPYEQYF.